Detailed here is one T cell receptor beta chain. This sample was included in a study of T cell changes during pregnancy in multiple sclerosis. Germline-derived CDR1 and CDR2 are SGHAT and FQNNGV. CDR3 size: 14 residues. Trimming at V came to 1 base and at J to 5 bases, leaving 2 bases not matched to a gene. Measured with immunoSEQ multiplex PCR; TCRdb has only the in-frame clones, and not every one. This sample has 77,000 or so clones, with about 94% found just once. The sequencing used peripheral blood, collected in the second trimester of pregnancy. The V call is TRBV11-2, the J call TRBJ2-1; 7 bases fit TRBD1. This receptor was taken from a female donor in good health, enrolled as a control in a pregnancy study. The CDR3 here is CASSLGRGNNEQFF. CDR3 sequence (DNA): TGTGCCAGCAGCTTAGGCAGGGGGAACAATGAGCAGTTCTTC.